The 5 T cell receptor beta chains below all came from one sample that was sequenced in a study of the immune and genomic landscape of osteosarcoma. Data came from immunoSEQ multiplex PCR; TCRdb stores just in-frame clones and leaves some out. This sample carries approximately 6,200 clones, almost 70% of them seen once, and the ten largest clones take 15%. Primary, local recurrence and metastasis osteosarcoma tumors were taken after treatment from poor-prognosis patients. Sequencing was done on a sample of osteosarcoma tumor tissue from the lung. The receptors were sampled from a human donor with osteosarcoma.

By frequency in the sample, this clone is medium-sized (0.01 to 0.1%). In the same sample, other DNA sequences code for this CDR3. The J gene is TRBJ2-1, the V gene TRBV5-1, with D perhaps matching TRBD1 or TRBD2 (5 bases each). The CDR3 consists of 15 residues. CDR1 SGHRS and CDR2 YFSETQ come from the germline V gene. V lost 0 bases to trimming and J lost 2 bases, with 9 bases between them. CDR3 in amino acids: CASSLGGSTYNEQFF. Written as DNA, the CDR3 is TGCGCCAGCAGCTTGGGGGGGAGTACCTACAATGAGCAGTTCTTC.

The V and J genes are TRBV29-1 and TRBJ2-2, with 9 bases that match TRBD1. Germline loops: CDR1 SQVTM, CDR2 ANQGSEA. V shed 8 bases and J 4 bases; nucleotides not matched to a gene: 5. The CDR3 totals 13 residues. The DNA of the CDR3 is TGCAGCACCGGACAGGGGACCACCGGGGAGCTGTTTTTT. This codes for CSTGQGTTGELFF.

The chain joins TRBV19 to TRBJ2-1, with 13 bases lining up with TRBD2. The CDR3 covers 16 residues. The germline V gene encodes CDR1 LNHDA and CDR2 SQIVND (reference sequence). The V and J ends lost 8 bases and 0 bases, in that order; junction bases with no gene match: 4. CDR3 loop: CASERTSGSSYNEQFF. The CDR3 bases are TGTGCCAGTGAACGGACTAGCGGGAGCTCCTACAATGAGCAGTTCTTC.

This rearrangement joins TRBV7-9 to TRBJ1-1, with TRBD1 identical over 8 bases. The V and J ends lost 3 bases and 4 bases, in that order; junction bases with no gene match: 10. This CDR3 is built from 16 residues. In germline, CDR1 is SEHNR, CDR2 FQNEAQ (reference sequence). The CDR3 is CASSLGQAAPVTEAFF. CDR3 sequence (DNA): TGTGCCAGCAGCTTGGGACAGGCGGCACCGGTCACTGAAGCTTTCTTT.

The chain combines TRBV4-3 with TRBJ1-6, with 9 bases fitting TRBD1. Per the germline V gene, CDR1 is LGHNA and CDR2 is YSLEER. Trimming cost V 2 bases and J 5 bases; bases outside gene matches: 7. This CDR3 has 17 amino acids. The CDR3 bases are TGCGCCAGCAGCCAACTAACAGGGGGCGCGAATAATTCACCCCTCCACTTT. This gives the protein CASSQLTGGANNSPLHF.